These 21 T cell receptor beta chains originate from one sample sequenced in a study of blood T cells in healthy people across ages. Primed by a sample-barcoded 5' primer and a J-beta primer mix, a second PCR proceeded for roughly 6 to 12 cycles. Each CDR3 protein gets one entry after TCRdb re-called the 5' RACE reads with MiXCR. In the table there are some 800,000 distinct CDR3 sequences, around 25% of which are singletons. These data were likewise used in another study, on T cells of mothers and their children.

Sequenced: blood. These receptors came from a boy aged 10-17 years in good health.

This clonotype occurred a few times. The CDR3 reads CASSQITGRNTGELFF. In DNA, the CDR3 is TGCGCCAGCAGCCAAATCACAGGGAGGAACACCGGGGAGCTGTTTTTT. This chain links TRBV4-1 with TRBJ2-2; D may be TRBD1 (6 bases). In germline, CDR1 is MGHRA, CDR2 YSYEKL. The CDR3 runs to 16 residues. V dropped 2 bases and J dropped 1 base, with 11 bases sitting between them.

This clonotype came up a few times. This sequence joins TRBV25-1 and TRBJ1-2; 9 bases agree with TRBD1. The CDR3 totals 15 residues. J lost 7 bases, V lost 4 bases, and 10 bases had no gene match. CDR1 and CDR2 (germline): MGHDK, SYGVNS. The CDR3 bases are TGTGCCAGCAGTGGCGGGACAGGGCAGGGCCGTGGCTACACCTTC. It codes for CASSGGTGQGRGYTF.

V usage is TRBV10-3 and J usage is TRBJ2-5; perhaps TRBD1 as D (6 bases). The J call may be incorrect, as the DNA end agrees better with TRBJ2-7. The CDR3 is 13 amino acids. Germline lookup yields CDR1 ENHRY and CDR2 SYGVKD. CDR3 sequence reads: CAISVGDNYEQYF. As DNA, the CDR3 is TGTGCCATCAGTGTCGGGGACAACTACGAGCAGTACTTC.

In its sample, this clonotype was seen a few times. This chain uses TRBV20-1 with TRBJ2-6; TRBD1 matches at 11 bases. J was trimmed by 1 base and V by 3 bases; bases with no gene match: 11. This CDR3 comprises 19 residues. Germline V gene sequence: CDR1 DFQATT, CDR2 SNEGSKA (reference sequence). CDR3 protein: CSARRDLGTGGSGANVLTF. The CDR3 DNA follows: TGCAGTGCTAGGAGGGACCTCGGGACAGGGGGGTCTGGGGCCAACGTCCTGACTTTC.

The genes are TRBV7-2 and TRBJ1-6; possibly TRBD1 for D (5 bases). V was pared by 5 bases and J by 7 bases, with 12 bases between. The CDR3 length is 14 residues. Germline assignment: CDR1 SGHTA and CDR2 FQGNSA. This CDR3 is CASSARDGNSPLHF. The CDR3 DNA is TGTGCCAGCAGCGCTCGGGACGGAAATTCACCCCTCCACTTT. Full variable domain (rest looked up from reference TRBV7-2 and TRBJ1-6): GAGVSQSPSNKVTEKGKDVELRCDPISGHTALYWYRQSLGQGLEFLIYFQGNSAPDKSGLPSDRFSAERTGGSVSTLTIQRTQQEDSAVYLCASSARDGNSPLHFGNGTRLTVT.

The CDR3 DNA is TGTGCCAGCAGTTACTGCGCAGATAGCAATCAGCCCCAGCATTTT. Protein product: CASSYCADSNQPQHF. V usage is TRBV6-5 and J usage is TRBJ1-5; no reliable D call. The CDR3 is 15 residues long. CDR1 MNHEY and CDR2 SVGAGI come from the germline V gene. V was cut by 1 base and J by 0 bases, with 7 bases left in between.

There are a few counts of this clonotype. CDR3: CASSVEMGVGETQYF. CDR3 nucleotide sequence: TGTGCCAGCAGCGTAGAGATGGGAGTTGGGGAGACCCAGTACTTC. V gene TRBV9 combines with J gene TRBJ2-5, with D perhaps TRBD2 (5 bases). Germline CDR1 is SGDLS and CDR2 is YYNGEE. The CDR3 runs 15 residues. Trimming stripped 0 bases from V and 5 bases from J, with 14 bases between.

This clonotype has just a few counts. V gene TRBV4-2 combines with J gene TRBJ1-1; TRBD1 is a possible D gene (5 bases). V was pared by 1 base and J by 6 bases, with 12 bases between. This CDR3 comprises 14 residues. The germline CDR1 and CDR2 sequences are LGHNA and YNFKEQ. The CDR3 protein is CASSQAGGLAEAFF. The CDR3 bases are TGTGCCAGCAGCCAAGCCGGGGGATTAGCTGAAGCTTTCTTT.

The chain recombines TRBV4-3 with TRBJ2-5, with 13 positions matching TRBD2. The germline CDR1 and CDR2 sequences are LGHNA and YSLEER. The CDR3 contains 16 residues. The trim removed 4 bases at V and 5 bases at J, leaving 7 bases unmatched. The CDR3 bases are TGCGCCAGCAGCCCCCGACTAGCGGGGGGATCGGAGACCCAGTACTTC. Its translation is CASSPRLAGGSETQYF.

The rearrangement links TRBV5-1 to TRBJ2-7; 7 bases match TRBD1. CDR1 and CDR2 (germline): SGHRS, YFSETQ. CDR3 length equals 15 residues. The J segment lost 0 bases and the V segment lost 4 bases, leaving 7 bases of the junction unmatched. CDR3 residues: CASSEGDSSSYEQYF. Here the CDR3 DNA reads TGCGCCAGCAGCGAAGGGGACAGTAGCTCCTACGAGCAGTACTTC.

This clonotype was observed a handful of times. The V gene is TRBV4-3, the J gene TRBJ1-3; no firm D call. Germline CDR1 and CDR2: LGHNA and YSLEER. V lost 3 bases to trimming and J lost 0 bases, with 9 bases between them. The CDR3 length is 15 residues. CDR3 nucleotide sequence: TGCGCCAGCAGCCAGACCGGAGGCTCTGGAAACACCATATATTTT. Amino acids: CASSQTGGSGNTIYF.

In its sample, this clonotype was seen a few times. V and J are TRBV4-2 and TRBJ2-5; 14 positions agree with TRBD2. The DNA end is more similar to TRBJ2-7, so the J call may be wrong. The CDR3 length is 18 residues. Germline V gene sequence: CDR1 LGHNA, CDR2 YNFKEQ. The CDR3 reads CASSLRMTSGRGAYEQYF. DNA for the CDR3: TGTGCCAGCAGCCTAAGAATGACTAGCGGGAGGGGGGCCTACGAGCAGTACTTC.

This clonotype turned up a few times. V is TRBV12-3 or TRBV12-4 and J is TRBJ1-5; 9 positions match TRBD1. The trim removed 5 bases at V and 8 bases at J, leaving 16 bases unmatched. CDR3 length: 17 residues. Here the CDR3 reads CASSPEPLGTGSKPQHF. In nucleotides, the CDR3 is TGTGCCAGCAGTCCCGAACCTCTCGGGACAGGGTCAAAGCCCCAGCATTTT.

The J gene is TRBJ2-7, the V gene TRBV7-2; tentative D call: TRBD1 (6 bases). The CDR3 runs 16 residues. Per the germline V gene, CDR1 is SGHTA and CDR2 is FQGNSA. Trimming stripped 1 base from V and 3 bases from J, with 16 bases between. This chain's CDR3 is CASSLDPRGILYEQYF. DNA for the CDR3: TGTGCCAGCAGCTTAGACCCCAGGGGAATCCTCTACGAGCAGTACTTC. Supplemented by reference TRBV7-2 and TRBJ2-7, the full variable domain reads GAGVSQSPSNKVTEKGKDVELRCDPISGHTALYWYRQSLGQGLEFLIYFQGNSAPDKSGLPSDRFSAERTGGSVSTLTIQRTQQEDSAVYLCASSLDPRGILYEQYFGPGTRLTVT.

This clonotype has only a few counts. The CDR3 DNA sequence: TGTGCCATCAGTGTATCCCGACCGGGACTAGCGGGAGGTGAGCAGTTCTTC. Amino acid sequence: CAISVSRPGLAGGEQFF. The chain is built from TRBV10-3 and TRBJ2-5; 15 bases align to TRBD2. The end of the DNA fits TRBJ2-1 better, so the J call may be wrong. Per the germline V gene, CDR1 is ENHRY and CDR2 is SYGVKD. This CDR3 has 17 amino acids.

The CDR3 DNA follows: TGCAGTGCTAGGGTCGCAGGAGGAACCGGGGAGCTGTTTTTT. It codes for CSARVAGGTGELFF. The chain has TRBV20-1 and TRBJ2-2; the D gene is possibly TRBD2 (5 bases). The CDR3 has 14 amino acids. Trimming pared 3 bases from V and 5 bases from J, leaving 13 bases between. Germline V CDR1 and CDR2: DFQATT, SNEGSKA (reference sequence).

This clonotype was seen a few times. V gene TRBV6-6 combines with J gene TRBJ1-1, with D perhaps TRBD1 (5 bases). The germline CDR1 and CDR2 sequences are MNHNY and SVGAGI (reference sequence). V was clipped by 6 bases and J by 4 bases, with 12 bases between them. The CDR3 totals 13 residues. CDR3 region: CASRIQESTEAFF. CDR3 nucleotides: TGTGCCAGCAGGATACAGGAGAGCACTGAAGCTTTCTTT.

V is TRBV7-2 and J is TRBJ1-1, with D maybe TRBD1 (5 bases). Trimming shortened V by 4 bases and J by 6 bases, and 12 bases separated the two germline ends. The germline CDR1 and CDR2 sequences are SGHTA and FQGNSA. The CDR3 covers 13 residues. In nucleotides, the CDR3 is TGTGCCAGCAGCTCAAGGGGCTGGGCTGAAGCTTTCTTT. This gives the protein CASSSRGWAEAFF.

V and J are TRBV18 and TRBJ2-5; TRBD1 might be the D (6 bases). CDR3 length: 13 residues. Germline V gives CDR1 KGHSH, CDR2 LQKENI. Trimming removed 3 bases at V and 5 bases at J, with 10 bases between. The CDR3: CASSPKGEETQYF. The CDR3, as DNA: TGTGCCAGCTCACCCAAGGGGGAGGAGACCCAGTACTTC.

This clonotype was detected a few times. The chain couples TRBV29-1 to TRBJ2-3; D unresolved. Germline CDR1 and CDR2: SQVTM and ANQGSEA. Trimming took off 5 bases at V and 4 bases at J, with 7 bases between the two ends. CDR3 length: 11 residues. CDR3 region: CSVPDADTQYF. The DNA of the CDR3 is TGCAGCGTTCCCGATGCAGATACGCAGTATTTT.

V usage is TRBV12-3 or TRBV12-4 and J usage is TRBJ1-3; D not certain. This CDR3 has 15 amino acids. The V gene lost 2 bases and the J gene lost 4 bases, with 12 bases spanning the gap. The CDR3 DNA follows: TGTGCCAGCAGTTTAAGGGCGGAGGGAGGAAACACCATATATTTT. Protein: CASSLRAEGGNTIYF.